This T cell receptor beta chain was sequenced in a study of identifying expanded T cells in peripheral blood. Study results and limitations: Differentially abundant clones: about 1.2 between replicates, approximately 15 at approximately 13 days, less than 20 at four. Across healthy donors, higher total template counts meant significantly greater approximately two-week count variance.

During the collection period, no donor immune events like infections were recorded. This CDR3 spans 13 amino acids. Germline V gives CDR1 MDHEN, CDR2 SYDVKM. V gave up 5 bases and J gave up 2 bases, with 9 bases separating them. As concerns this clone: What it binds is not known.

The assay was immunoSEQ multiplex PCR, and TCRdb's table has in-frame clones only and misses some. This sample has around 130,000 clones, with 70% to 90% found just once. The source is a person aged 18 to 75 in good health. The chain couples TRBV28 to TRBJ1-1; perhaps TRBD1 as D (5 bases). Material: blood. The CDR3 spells CASSPGGNTEAFF. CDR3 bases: TGTGCCAGCAGTCCGGGGGGAAACACTGAAGCTTTCTTT.